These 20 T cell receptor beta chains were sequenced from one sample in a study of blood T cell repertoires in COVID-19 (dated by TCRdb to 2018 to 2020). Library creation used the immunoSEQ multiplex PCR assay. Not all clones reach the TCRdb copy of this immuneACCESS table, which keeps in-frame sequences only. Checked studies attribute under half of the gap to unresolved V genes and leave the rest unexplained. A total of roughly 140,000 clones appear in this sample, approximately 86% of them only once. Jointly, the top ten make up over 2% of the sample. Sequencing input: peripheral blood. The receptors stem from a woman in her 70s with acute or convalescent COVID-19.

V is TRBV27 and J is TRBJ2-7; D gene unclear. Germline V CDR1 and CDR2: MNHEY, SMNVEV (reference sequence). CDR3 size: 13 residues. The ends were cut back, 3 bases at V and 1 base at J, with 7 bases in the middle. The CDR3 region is CASSFAASYEQYF. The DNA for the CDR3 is TGTGCCAGCAGTTTTGCCGCGTCCTACGAGCAGTACTTC.

CDR3: CASSLQGVGYGYTF. CDR3 in DNA: TGTGCCAGCAGCTTGCAGGGGGTGGGCTATGGCTACACCTTC. The J gene is TRBJ1-2, the V gene TRBV5-6, with 7 bases that match TRBD1. Germline assignment: CDR1 SGHDT and CDR2 YYEEEE. Losses at the gene ends were 1 base for V and 4 bases for J; bases not matched to a gene: 4. The CDR3 loop spans 14 amino acids.

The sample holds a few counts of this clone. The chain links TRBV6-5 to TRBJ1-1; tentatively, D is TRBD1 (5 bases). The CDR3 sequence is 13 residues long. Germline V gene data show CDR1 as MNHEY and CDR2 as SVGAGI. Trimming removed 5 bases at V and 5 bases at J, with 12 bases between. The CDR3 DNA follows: TGTGCCAGCAGTCCCCAGGGATGGACTGAAGCTTTCTTT. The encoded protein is CASSPQGWTEAFF.

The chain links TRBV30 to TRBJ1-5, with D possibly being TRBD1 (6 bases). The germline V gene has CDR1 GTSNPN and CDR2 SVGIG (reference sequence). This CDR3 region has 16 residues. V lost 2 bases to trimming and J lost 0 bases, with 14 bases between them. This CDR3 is CAWSRRGQYSNQPQHF. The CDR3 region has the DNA TGTGCCTGGAGTCGGCGGGGGCAGTATAGCAATCAGCCCCAGCATTTT.

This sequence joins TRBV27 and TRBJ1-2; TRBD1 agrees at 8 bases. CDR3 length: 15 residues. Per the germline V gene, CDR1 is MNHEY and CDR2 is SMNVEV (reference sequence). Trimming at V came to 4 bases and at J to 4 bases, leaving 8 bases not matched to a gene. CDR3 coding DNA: TGTGCCAGCAGTTCCCCGACAGGGGCGGGCTATGGCTACACCTTC. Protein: CASSSPTGAGYGYTF.

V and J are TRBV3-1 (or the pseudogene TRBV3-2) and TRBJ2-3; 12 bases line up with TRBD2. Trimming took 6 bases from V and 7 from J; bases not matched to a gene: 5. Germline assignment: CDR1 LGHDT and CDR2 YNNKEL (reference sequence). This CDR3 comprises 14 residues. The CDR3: CASRLAGGSNTQYF. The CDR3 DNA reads TGTGCCAGCAGGCTAGCGGGGGGGTCGAATACGCAGTATTTT.

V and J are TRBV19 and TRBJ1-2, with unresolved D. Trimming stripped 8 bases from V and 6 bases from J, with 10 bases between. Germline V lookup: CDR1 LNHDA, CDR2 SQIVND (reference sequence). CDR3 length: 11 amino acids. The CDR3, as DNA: TGTGCCAGTTCGGAGCGGGATGGCTACACCTTC. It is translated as CASSERDGYTF.

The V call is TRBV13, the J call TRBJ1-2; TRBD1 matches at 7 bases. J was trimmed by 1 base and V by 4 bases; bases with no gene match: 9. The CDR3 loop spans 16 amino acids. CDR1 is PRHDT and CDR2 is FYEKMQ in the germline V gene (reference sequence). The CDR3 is CASSWGTTGDNYGYTF. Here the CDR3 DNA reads TGTGCCAGCAGCTGGGGTACAACAGGGGATAACTATGGCTACACCTTC.

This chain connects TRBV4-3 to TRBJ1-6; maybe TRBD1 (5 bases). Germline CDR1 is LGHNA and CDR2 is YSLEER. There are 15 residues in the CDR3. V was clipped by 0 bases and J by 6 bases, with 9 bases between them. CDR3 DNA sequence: TGCGCCAGCAGCCAAGATAGGCAGGGTAATTCACCCCTCCACTTT. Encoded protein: CASSQDRQGNSPLHF.

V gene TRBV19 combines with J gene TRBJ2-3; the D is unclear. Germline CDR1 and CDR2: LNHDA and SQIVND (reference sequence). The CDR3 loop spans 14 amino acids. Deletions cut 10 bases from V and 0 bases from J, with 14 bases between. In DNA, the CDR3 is TGTGCCACCACCTTGGGCCTTAGCACAGATACGCAGTATTTT. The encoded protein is CATTLGLSTDTQYF.

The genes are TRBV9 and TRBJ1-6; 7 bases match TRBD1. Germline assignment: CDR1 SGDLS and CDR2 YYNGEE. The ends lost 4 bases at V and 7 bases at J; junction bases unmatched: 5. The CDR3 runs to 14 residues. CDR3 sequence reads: CASSPDRLNSPLHF. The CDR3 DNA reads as TGTGCCAGCAGCCCGGACAGGCTAAATTCACCCCTCCACTTT.

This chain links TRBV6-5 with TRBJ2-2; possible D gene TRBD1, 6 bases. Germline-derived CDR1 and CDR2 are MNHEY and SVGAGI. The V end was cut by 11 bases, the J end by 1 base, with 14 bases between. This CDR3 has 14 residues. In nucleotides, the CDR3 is TGTGCCGGAAACAGGGTGGGGAACACCGGGGAGCTGTTTTTT. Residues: CAGNRVGNTGELFF.

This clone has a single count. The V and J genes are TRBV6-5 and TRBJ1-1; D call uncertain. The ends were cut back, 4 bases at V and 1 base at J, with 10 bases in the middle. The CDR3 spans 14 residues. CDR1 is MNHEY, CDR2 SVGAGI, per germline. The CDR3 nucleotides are TGTGCCAGCAGTTTTGGAGGCCCGAACACTGAAGCTTTCTTT. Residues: CASSFGGPNTEAFF.

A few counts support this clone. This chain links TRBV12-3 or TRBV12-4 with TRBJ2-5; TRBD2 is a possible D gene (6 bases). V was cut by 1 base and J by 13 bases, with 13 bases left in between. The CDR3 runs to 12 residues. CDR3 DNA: TGTGCCAGCAGTTTAGAGCCTGGGGGACTGTACTTC. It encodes CASSLEPGGLYF.

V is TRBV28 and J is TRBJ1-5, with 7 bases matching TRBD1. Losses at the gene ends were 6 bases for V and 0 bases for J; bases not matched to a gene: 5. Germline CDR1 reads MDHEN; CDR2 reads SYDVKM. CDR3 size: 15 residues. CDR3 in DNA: TGTGCCAGCAGGACAGGGATTTATAGCAATCAGCCCCAGCATTTT. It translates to CASRTGIYSNQPQHF.

The CDR3, as DNA: TGTGCCAGCAGTCCCGACAGAACCTACGAGCAGTACGTC. It codes for CASSPDRTYEQYV. The chain carries TRBV6-6 and TRBJ2-7, with a weak D call TRBD1 (5 bases). Per germline, CDR1 MNHNY and CDR2 SVGAGI (reference sequence). V dropped 5 bases and J dropped 2 bases, with 10 bases sitting between them. CDR3 length equals 13 residues.

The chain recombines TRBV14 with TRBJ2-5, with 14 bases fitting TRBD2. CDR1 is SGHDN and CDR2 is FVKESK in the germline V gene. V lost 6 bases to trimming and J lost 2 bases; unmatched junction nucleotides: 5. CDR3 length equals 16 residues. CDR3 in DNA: TGTGCCAGCAGGCTCGGGACTAGCGGGGGTCAAGAGACCCAGTACTTC. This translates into CASRLGTSGGQETQYF.

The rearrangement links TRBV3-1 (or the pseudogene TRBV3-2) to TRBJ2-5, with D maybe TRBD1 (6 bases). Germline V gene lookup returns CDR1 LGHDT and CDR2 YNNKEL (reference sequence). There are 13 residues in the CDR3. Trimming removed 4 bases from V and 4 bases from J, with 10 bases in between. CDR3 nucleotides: TGTGCCAGCAGCCTCCGAGGGGGAGAGACCCAGTACTTC. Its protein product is CASSLRGGETQYF.

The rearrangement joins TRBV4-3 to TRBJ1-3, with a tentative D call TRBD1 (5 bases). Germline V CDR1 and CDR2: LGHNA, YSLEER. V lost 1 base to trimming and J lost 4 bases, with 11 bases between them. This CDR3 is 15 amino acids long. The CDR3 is CASSQAIGAGNTIYF. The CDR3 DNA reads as TGCGCCAGCAGCCAAGCCATAGGGGCCGGAAACACCATATATTTT.

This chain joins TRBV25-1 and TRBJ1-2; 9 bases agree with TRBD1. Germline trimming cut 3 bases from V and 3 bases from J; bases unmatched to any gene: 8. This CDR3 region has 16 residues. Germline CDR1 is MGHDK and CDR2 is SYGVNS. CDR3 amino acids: CASSEGRDREDYGYTF. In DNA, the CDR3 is TGTGCCAGCAGTGAGGGTCGGGACAGGGAGGACTATGGCTACACCTTC.